The T cell receptor beta chain described here comes from a study of blood T cell repertoires in COVID-19. Study context: PBMCs, B-cell-depleted T cells, or T cells provided the cDNA or gDNA that made up the material.

Enrolment of Seattle patients took place during active infection, and they were followed longitudinally. Trimming removed 4 bases at V and 5 bases at J, with 11 bases between. Germline V gene data show CDR1 as LGHDT and CDR2 as YNNKEL (reference sequence). The CDR3 consists of 13 residues. Per the study methods: Using reference gene primer amplification, nucleated cell counts were estimated. TCRdb's table, derived via immunoSEQ multiplex PCR, lists solely in-frame clones and lacks some. D and trimming were read from the DNA, whereas the V and J calls and clone size are those reported in that table. This sample has about 480,000 clones; 88% occur once, and the top ten carry 10% to 15%.

The source of this sequence is a woman in her forties or fifties with COVID-19, enrolled during active disease. V is TRBV3-1 (or the pseudogene TRBV3-2) and J is TRBJ1-1, with unresolved D. Sequences were obtained from peripheral blood. The CDR3 bases are TGTGCCAGCAGCCCCGTGCGAGGGACTGAAGCTTTCTTT. Translated, it gives CASSPVRGTEAFF.